This entry describes one T cell receptor beta chain. The protocol was immunoSEQ multiplex PCR, while the TCRdb copy is restricted to in-frame clones and leaves out a portion. The sample has about 48,000 clones, 75% to 95% seen once. The data are from a study of blood T cell repertoires in COVID-19. V was cut by 0 bases and J by 1 base, with 10 bases left in between. The CDR3 covers 15 residues. The germline V gene encodes CDR1 SGHRS and CDR2 YFSETQ. Source material: peripheral blood. The receptor comes from a man between 70 and 80 years old with acute or convalescent COVID-19. This chain uses TRBV5-1 with TRBJ1-1, with D uncertain. The CDR3 DNA sequence: TGCGCCAGCAGCTTGGTCCAGGCAACGAACACTGAAGCTTTCTTT. This encodes CASSLVQATNTEAFF.